The present T cell receptor beta chain was sequenced within a study of cytomegalovirus exposure and HLA in healthy donors. Study background: The Caucasian-associated ancestry cluster held around four fifths of a few hundred genotyped donors.

In germline, CDR1 is SGHVS, CDR2 FNYEAQ. This CDR3 spans 16 amino acids. The V end lost 2 bases, the J end lost 0 bases, and 14 bases lay between the germline ends. Primers for the PCR totalled 60 Vbeta and 13 Jbeta. The method was immunoSEQ multiplex PCR; TCRdb's version includes in-frame clones alone and lacks a portion of them. The sample records 90,000 to 120,000 clones, 60% to 80% being singletons. The receptor comes from a man between 18 and 35 years old in good health and CMV-seronegative. This chain connects TRBV7-6 to TRBJ2-7; D might be TRBD1 (6 bases). Sequences were obtained from PBMCs. CDR3 amino acids: CASSLSSGDPSYEQYF. CDR3 coding DNA: TGTGCCAGCAGCTTAAGTTCAGGGGATCCCTCCTACGAGCAGTACTTC.